This T cell receptor beta chain was captured in a study of blood T cell repertoires in COVID-19. Whole-study context: PBMCs, B-cell-depleted T cells, or T cells were the source of the cDNA or gDNA that made up the material.

Measured with immunoSEQ multiplex PCR; TCRdb has only the in-frame clones, and not every one. The table lists about 43,000 clones, roughly 87% of them singletons, with over 15% in the top ten. CDR1 and CDR2 (germline): SGHRS, YFSETQ. The CDR3 sequence is 15 residues long. The V gene lost 0 bases and the J gene lost 3 bases, with 10 bases spanning the gap. Sequencing was carried out using peripheral blood. The chain recombines TRBV5-1 with TRBJ1-5; D ambiguous. The receptor was isolated from a man in his fifties or sixties with active COVID-19. The CDR3 DNA sequence: TGCGCCAGCAGCTTGGGGGGAGGCCCCAATCAGCCCCAGCATTTT. It codes for CASSLGGGPNQPQHF. Full variable domain (missing parts from reference TRBV5-1 and TRBJ1-5): KAGVTQTPRYLIKTRGQQVTLSCSPISGHRSVSWYQQTPGQGLQFLFEYFSETQRNKGNFPGRFSGRQFSNSRSEMNVSTLELGDSALYLCASSLGGGPNQPQHFGDGTRLSIL.